The 31 T cell receptor beta chains listed next were all sequenced from one sample in a study of cytotoxic CD8 clonotypes in ibrutinib-treated CLL. Clones were sequenced by immunoSEQ multiplex PCR, and TCRdb holds only the in-frame ones, with some missing. The table lists roughly 30,000 clones, about 76% of them singletons. This material consisted of PBMCs, taken after 36 months of ibrutinib treatment. These receptors originate from a human donor with chronic lymphocytic leukemia.

A few counts support this clone. The chain employs TRBV7-9 and TRBJ1-2; D call uncertain. Between the trimmed V and J ends, which lost 5 bases and 8 bases, there was a span of 9 bases. The CDR3 totals 11 residues. Germline CDR1 SEHNR, CDR2 FQNEAQ (reference sequence). Written as DNA, the CDR3 is TGTGCCAGCAGCACCGAGGGAGGCTACACCTTC. Translation: CASSTEGGYTF.

V usage is TRBV6-5 and J usage is TRBJ2-7, with TRBD2 identical over 7 bases. The CDR3 is 15 residues long. CDR1 and CDR2 (germline): MNHEY, SVGAGI. The trim removed 2 bases at V and 1 base at J, leaving 5 bases unmatched. CDR3: CASSYGGETSYEQYF. The CDR3 DNA follows: TGTGCCAGCAGTTACGGGGGGGAGACTTCCTACGAGCAGTACTTC.

The gene calls are TRBV29-1 and TRBJ1-2; TRBD1 matches at 8 bases. Trimming took 0 bases from V and 4 from J; bases not matched to a gene: 4. The CDR3 is 14 residues long. Germline V CDR1 and CDR2: SQVTM, ANQGSEA. This CDR3 reads CSVEDRGTGYGYTF. The CDR3 DNA reads as TGCAGCGTTGAAGATCGGGGGACAGGCTATGGCTACACCTTC.

The V gene is TRBV18, the J gene TRBJ1-1; D is unresolved. The CDR3 runs to 16 residues. Per the germline V gene, CDR1 is KGHSH and CDR2 is LQKENI. Trimming stripped 2 bases from V and 3 bases from J, with 16 bases between. CDR3 protein: CASSPGEGGLHTEAFF. In DNA form, the CDR3 reads TGTGCCAGCTCACCAGGGGAGGGAGGATTACACACTGAAGCTTTCTTT.

V gene TRBV5-1 combines with J gene TRBJ1-1; TRBD1 agrees at 7 bases. Losses at the gene ends were 4 bases for V and 1 base for J; bases not matched to a gene: 4. The CDR3 loop spans 14 amino acids. CDR1 is SGHRS and CDR2 is YFSETQ in the germline V gene. The DNA of the CDR3 is TGCGCCAGCAGCCCTGGGACAGCGAACACTGAAGCTTTCTTT. As protein: CASSPGTANTEAFF.

The V gene is TRBV7-9, the J gene TRBJ2-7; tentatively, D is TRBD1 or TRBD2 (5 bases each). The CDR3 is 17 residues long. Per the germline V gene, CDR1 is SEHNR and CDR2 is FQNEAQ (reference sequence). Trimming left V 0 bases short and J 2 bases short, with 17 bases between. CDR3 nucleotides: TGTGCCAGCAGCTTAGCGGGGAACCGGGACGGCACCTACGAGCAGTACTTC. This gives the protein CASSLAGNRDGTYEQYF. The full variable domain, completed using reference TRBV7-9 and TRBJ2-7, is DTGVSQNPRHKITKRGQNVTFRCDPISEHNRLYWYRQTLGQGPEFLTYFQNEAQLEKSRLLSDRFSAERPKGSFSTLEIQRTEQGDSAMYLCASSLAGNRDGTYEQYFGPGTRLTVT.

The V and J genes are TRBV27 and TRBJ1-4; weak D call: TRBD1 (5 bases). Trimming left V 2 bases short and J 6 bases short, with 7 bases between. The germline V gene encodes CDR1 MNHEY and CDR2 SMNVEV (reference sequence). CDR3 length: 13 residues. CDR3 loop: CASSLGRDEKLFF. The CDR3 nucleotides are TGTGCCAGCAGTTTAGGCAGGGATGAAAAACTGTTTTTT.

The CDR3 nucleotides read TGTGCCAGCAGCCCCGTCTCCGGTGGTGAGGGGAAAAACACCGGGGAGCTGTTTTTT. Its protein is CASSPVSGGEGKNTGELFF. V is TRBV5-6 and J is TRBJ2-2; D possibly uses TRBD1 or TRBD2 (5 bases each). The ends were cut back, 4 bases at V and 2 bases at J, with 24 bases in the middle. Looked up from germline, CDR1 is SGHDT and CDR2 is YYEEEE. The CDR3 sequence is 19 residues long.

This rearrangement joins TRBV9 to TRBJ2-5; TRBD2 matches at 10 bases. This CDR3 comprises 17 residues. Germline CDR1 SGDLS, CDR2 YYNGEE. Trimming at V came to 4 bases and at J to 5 bases, leaving 14 bases not matched to a gene. CDR3 DNA: TGTGCCAGCAGCCCTGGGTGGGTAGCGGGGGGCCGGGAGACCCAGTACTTC. It is translated as CASSPGWVAGGRETQYF.

V and J are TRBV7-9 and TRBJ1-1, with no clear D. V was clipped by 1 base and J by 4 bases, with 4 bases between them. CDR1 is SEHNR and CDR2 is FQNEAQ in the germline V gene (reference sequence). CDR3 length equals 12 residues. Here the CDR3 reads CASSLGSTEAFF. The DNA for the CDR3 is TGTGCCAGCAGCTTAGGGAGCACTGAAGCTTTCTTT.

This clone was counted a single time. This rearrangement joins TRBV5-4 to TRBJ1-2; 7 bases map to TRBD1. Trimming removed 4 bases from V and 2 bases from J; junction bases left unmatched: 2. The CDR3 contains 13 residues. The V gene's germline CDR1 is SGHNT and CDR2 YYREEE (reference sequence). CDR3 bases: TGTGCCAGCAGCCTCAGGGGGAACTATGGCTACACCTTC. It codes for CASSLRGNYGYTF.

This chain joins TRBV30 and TRBJ2-7, with 7 bases lining up with TRBD1. CDR1 is GTSNPN and CDR2 is SVGIG in the germline V gene (reference sequence). There are 15 residues in the CDR3. V lost 4 bases to trimming and J lost 2 bases; unmatched junction nucleotides: 11. CDR3 sequence: CAWKRADRETYEQYF. CDR3 nucleotides: TGTGCCTGGAAAAGGGCCGACAGGGAAACCTACGAGCAGTACTTC.

The genes are TRBV18 and TRBJ2-3, with 9 bases aligning to TRBD2. V gave up 3 bases and J gave up 5 bases; unmatched junction bases: 15. The CDR3 sequence is 18 residues long. The germline V gene has CDR1 KGHSH and CDR2 LQKENI. CDR3 nucleotide sequence: TGTGCCAGCTCACCTAGGCAACTCAGCGGGGGGTCCGGAGATACGCAGTATTTT. Amino acids: CASSPRQLSGGSGDTQYF.

This sequence joins TRBV6-5 and TRBJ2-1; 12 bases are a match to TRBD2. Trimming at V came to 2 bases and at J to 4 bases, leaving 3 bases not matched to a gene. The CDR3 consists of 16 residues. The V gene's germline CDR1 is MNHEY and CDR2 SVGAGI. The CDR3 nucleotides read TGTGCCAGCAGTTACGGGCTAGCGGGGGGGTACAATGAGCAGTTCTTC. Translating gives CASSYGLAGGYNEQFF.

The V call is TRBV5-6, the J call TRBJ2-3; perhaps D is TRBD1 or TRBD2 (5 bases each). The CDR3 extends over 14 amino acids. Between the trimmed V and J ends, which lost 6 bases and 6 bases, there was a span of 17 bases. CDR1 is SGHDT, CDR2 YYEEEE, per germline. In DNA form, the CDR3 reads TGTGCCAGCATTAGACAGAGGGAATCTGATACGCAGTATTTT. It translates to CASIRQRESDTQYF.

The sample holds a few counts of this clone. V usage is TRBV2 and J usage is TRBJ2-2; D remains unclear. Looked up from germline, CDR1 is SNHLY and CDR2 is FYNNEI. This CDR3 is 13 amino acids long. Trimming stripped 5 bases from V and 0 bases from J, with 4 bases between. CDR3 protein: CASSQANTGELFF. CDR3 DNA: TGTGCCAGCAGTCAGGCGAACACCGGGGAGCTGTTTTTT.

The CDR3 loop reads CASSSGPFQETQYF. CDR3 DNA: TGTGCCAGCAGCTCGGGACCCTTCCAAGAGACCCAGTACTTC. This chain uses TRBV7-9 with TRBJ2-5; D could derive from TRBD1 or TRBD2 (5 bases each). The length of the CDR3 is 14 residues. V shed 4 bases and J shed 1 base, with 10 bases lying between them. Germline lookup yields CDR1 SEHNR and CDR2 FQNEAQ (reference sequence).

The chain joins TRBV7-9 to TRBJ1-4, with 10 bases lining up with TRBD1. Germline CDR1 and CDR2: SEHNR and FQNEAQ (reference sequence). The CDR3 sequence is 15 residues long. The J segment lost 6 bases and the V segment lost 2 bases, leaving 3 bases of the junction unmatched. The CDR3 nucleotides are TGTGCCAGCAGCTTAACAGGGACAGGGGATGAAAAACTGTTTTTT. It specifies CASSLTGTGDEKLFF. Drawing the rest from reference TRBV7-9 and TRBJ1-4, the complete variable domain is DTGVSQNPRHKITKRGQNVTFRCDPISEHNRLYWYRQTLGQGPEFLTYFQNEAQLEKSRLLSDRFSAERPKGSFSTLEIQRTEQGDSAMYLCASSLTGTGDEKLFFGSGTQLSVL.

The chain has TRBV6-1 and TRBJ2-7; 11 nucleotides match TRBD1. The CDR3 spans 14 residues. V lost 1 base, J lost 5 bases, and 1 base stayed unmatched. Germline CDR1 reads MNHNS; CDR2 reads SASEGT. CDR3 coding DNA: TGTGCCAGCAGTGAAGAGGACAGGGGGCACGAGCAGTACTTC. Translated, it gives CASSEEDRGHEQYF.

The chain has TRBV9 and TRBJ1-6; unclear D gene. Between the trimmed V and J ends, which lost 4 bases and 9 bases, there was a span of 11 bases. CDR1 SGDLS and CDR2 YYNGEE come from the germline V gene. This CDR3 has 13 residues. The CDR3: CASSLDGISPLHF. DNA of the CDR3: TGTGCCAGCAGCCTGGACGGGATTTCACCCCTCCACTTT.

The chain couples TRBV6-5 to TRBJ1-2; a possible D gene is TRBD1 (6 bases). V dropped 0 bases and J dropped 6 bases, with 17 bases sitting between them. Germline CDR1 MNHEY, CDR2 SVGAGI. The CDR3 is made up of 16 amino acids. This CDR3 reads CASSYSPLRGGDGYTF. The CDR3 DNA reads TGTGCCAGCAGTTACTCCCCCCTGAGGGGGGGTGATGGCTACACCTTC.

V is TRBV13 and J is TRBJ2-7; possibly TRBD2 for D (7 bases). Trimming took 0 bases from V and 2 from J, leaving 11 bases between them. The CDR3 is made up of 15 amino acids. Per germline, CDR1 PRHDT and CDR2 FYEKMQ (reference sequence). The chain's CDR3 is CASSLGGGGAYEQYF. In DNA form, the CDR3 reads TGTGCCAGCAGCTTAGGAGGGGGAGGGGCCTACGAGCAGTACTTC. Filled out from reference TRBV13 and TRBJ2-7, the complete variable domain reads AAGVIQSPRHLIKEKRETATLKCYPIPRHDTVYWYQQGPGQDPQFLISFYEKMQSDKGSIPDRFSAQQFSDYHSELNMSSLELGDSALYFCASSLGGGGAYEQYFGPGTRLTVT.

This sequence joins TRBV10-3 and TRBJ2-7; 10 bases fit TRBD1. This CDR3 spans 16 amino acids. With V trimmed by 0 bases and J by 4 bases, 6 bases remained unmatched. Looked up from germline, CDR1 is ENHRY and CDR2 is SYGVKD. The CDR3 here is CAISESSTGGGYEQYF. The CDR3 DNA follows: TGTGCCATCAGTGAGTCATCGACAGGGGGCGGTTACGAGCAGTACTTC.

This chain uses TRBV7-9 with TRBJ2-1, with 10 bases fitting TRBD2. The CDR3 consists of 16 residues. CDR1 is SEHNR and CDR2 is FQNEAQ in the germline V gene (reference sequence). V trimming: 5 bases; J trimming: 4 bases; junction bases outside the gene matches: 8. The CDR3 bases are TGTGCCAGCAGCCCCCCGTCTAGCGGGGGTTACAATGAGCAGTTCTTC. Amino acids: CASSPPSSGGYNEQFF.

The rearrangement uses TRBV7-6 and TRBJ1-2; D perhaps matches TRBD1 (6 bases). The germline gives CDR1 SGHVS, CDR2 FNYEAQ. V was trimmed by 1 base and J by 4 bases, leaving 13 bases between them. This CDR3 contains 15 residues. This CDR3 reads CASSLEGGAIYGYTF. The CDR3 DNA reads TGTGCCAGCAGCTTAGAGGGGGGCGCGATCTATGGCTACACCTTC.

The gene calls are TRBV6-4 and TRBJ1-6; D is ambiguous. Trimming left V 2 bases short and J 5 bases short, with 4 bases between. The CDR3 contains 13 residues. Germline CDR1 and CDR2: MRHNA and SNTAGT. CDR3 in amino acids: CASSDRNNSPLHF. CDR3 nucleotides: TGTGCCAGCAGTGACAGGAATAATTCACCCCTCCACTTT.

This clone was seen more than once but under ten times. The chain employs TRBV4-2 and TRBJ2-3; 14 bases line up with TRBD2. Germline CDR1 and CDR2: LGHNA and YNFKEQ. J gave up 7 bases and V 4 bases, and 7 bases lay outside the gene matches. This CDR3 is 16 amino acids long. CDR3 region: CASSPGGLAGAYTQYF. For the CDR3, the DNA is TGTGCCAGCAGCCCAGGGGGACTAGCGGGGGCCTATACGCAGTATTTT.

The J gene is TRBJ2-3, the V gene TRBV11-2; the match to TRBD1 covers 8 bases. V shed 2 bases, J shed 1 base, and the junction held 5 bases outside the gene matches. Germline loops: CDR1 SGHAT, CDR2 FQNNGV. This CDR3 has 16 amino acids. The CDR3 loop is CASSLSETGGTDTQYF. DNA for the CDR3: TGTGCCAGCAGCTTAAGCGAGACAGGGGGCACAGATACGCAGTATTTT.

This chain uses TRBV19 with TRBJ2-7, with D perhaps given as TRBD1 or TRBD2 (5 bases each). V dropped 0 bases and J dropped 4 bases, with 13 bases sitting between them. The CDR3 covers 15 residues. From germline, CDR1 is LNHDA and CDR2 SQIVND (reference sequence). The CDR3 reads CASSIDGARTYEQYF. The CDR3 nucleotides read TGTGCCAGTAGTATAGACGGGGCCAGAACTTACGAGCAGTACTTC.

The chain joins TRBV29-1 to TRBJ2-5, with no clear D. Trimming removed 2 bases from V and 1 base from J, with 11 bases in between. This CDR3 region has 14 residues. Germline V gives CDR1 SQVTM, CDR2 ANQGSEA. The CDR3 loop reads CSVEWRSLQETQYF. The DNA of the CDR3 is TGCAGCGTTGAATGGAGAAGCCTCCAAGAGACCCAGTACTTC. The variable domain in full, completed from reference TRBV29-1 and TRBJ2-5, reads SAVISQKPSRDICQRGTSLTIQCQVDSQVTMMFWYRQQPGQSLTLIATANQGSEATYESGFVIDKFPISRPNLTFSTLTVSNMSPEDSSIYLCSVEWRSLQETQYFGPGTRLLVL.

The gene calls are TRBV2 and TRBJ2-2; 9 bases are shared with TRBD1. Looked up from germline, CDR1 is SNHLY and CDR2 is FYNNEI. The junction had 10 bases not matched to a gene; V was cut back by 6 bases and J by 8 bases. The CDR3 spans 15 residues. CDR3 DNA: TGTGCCAGCAGAGCTCTAGTACAGGGGGCGGGGGAGCTGTTTTTT. This codes for CASRALVQGAGELFF. The full variable domain, in which reference TRBV2 and TRBJ2-2 provide the parts outside the CDR3, is EPEVTQTPSHQVTQMGQEVILRCVPISNHLYFYWYRQILGQKVEFLVSFYNNEISEKSEIFDDQFSVERPDGSNFTLKIRSTKLEDSAMYFCASRALVQGAGELFFGEGSRLTVL.